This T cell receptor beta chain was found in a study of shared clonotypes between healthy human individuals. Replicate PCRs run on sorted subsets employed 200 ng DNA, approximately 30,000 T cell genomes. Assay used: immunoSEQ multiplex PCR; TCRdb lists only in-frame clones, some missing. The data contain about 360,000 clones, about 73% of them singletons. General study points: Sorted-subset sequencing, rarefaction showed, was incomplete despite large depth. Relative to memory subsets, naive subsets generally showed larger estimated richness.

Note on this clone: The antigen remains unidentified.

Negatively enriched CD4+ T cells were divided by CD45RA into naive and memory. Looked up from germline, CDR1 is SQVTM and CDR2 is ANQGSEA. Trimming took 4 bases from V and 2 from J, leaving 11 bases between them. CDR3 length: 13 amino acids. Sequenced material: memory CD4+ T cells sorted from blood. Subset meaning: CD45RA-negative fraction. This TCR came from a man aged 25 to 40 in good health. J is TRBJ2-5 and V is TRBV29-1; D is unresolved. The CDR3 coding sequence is TGCAGCGTTGGTAGGCTGACACAAGAGACCCAGTACTTC. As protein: CSVGRLTQETQYF.